The 13 T cell receptor beta chains given below trace back to one sample, sequenced in a study of metastatic and nonmetastatic thyroid tumors (dated by TCRdb to between 2020 and 2021). Library preparation employed PCR. Sequencing used an Illumina HiSeq 4000. TCRdb ran its own pipeline on the public reads, namely fastp trimming at Q25 and MiXCR clone calling, and kept in-frame beta chains. Present in this sample are 11,000 to 15,000 clones, about 12% of which were seen just once. 13% to 15% of the sample is taken by the ten largest. None of the patients had been given any treatment before thyroid surgery. Sample: blood. The receptors here all came from a female donor with papillary thyroid cancer or a benign thyroid nodule (not recorded which). Some clones in this sample may be carry-over from other donors' samples.

This clone showed up many times. This chain connects TRBV20-1 to TRBJ1-2, with D tentatively TRBD1 (5 bases). Germline CDR1 and CDR2: DFQATT and SNEGSKA (reference sequence). V lost 5 bases to trimming and J lost 8 bases, with 12 bases between them. The length of the CDR3 is 11 residues. The CDR3 DNA sequence: TGCAGTGCTGGGCGGGGCAGCGGCTACACCTTC. It translates to CSAGRGSGYTF.

This clone has ten or more counts. The V call is TRBV3-1, the J call TRBJ1-4, with no clear D. This CDR3 contains 16 residues. The germline V and J ends were trimmed by 4 bases and 5 bases, with 17 bases remaining between them. Germline V gene data show CDR1 as LGHDT and CDR2 as YNNKEL (reference sequence). The chain's CDR3 is CASSPDPGAGNEKLFF. The CDR3 DNA reads TGTGCCAGCAGCCCTGACCCGGGAGCCGGGAATGAAAAACTGTTTTTT.

By frequency in the sample, this clone is medium-sized. The chain couples TRBV28 to TRBJ2-7; D is unresolved. There are 12 residues in the CDR3. CDR1 and CDR2 (germline): MDHEN, SYDVKM. Trimming took 7 bases from V and 0 from J, leaving 7 bases between them. The CDR3 sequence is CASKGNSYEQYF. Written as DNA, the CDR3 is TGTGCCAGCAAGGGTAACTCCTACGAGCAGTACTTC.

The CDR3 DNA reads as TGTGCCTGGATGGTAGTGGGTTCCCGCTACACCTTC. Protein product: CAWMVVGSRYTF. The chain carries TRBV30 and TRBJ1-2; D is ambiguous. Between the trimmed V and J ends, which lost 4 bases and 9 bases, there was a span of 15 bases. The V gene's germline CDR1 is GTSNPN and CDR2 SVGIG (reference sequence). The CDR3 is 12 residues long.

Notes on this clone: A much larger clone lies a single base off, so this may be a read error. The V gene is TRBV7-3, the J gene TRBJ2-4, with D maybe TRBD1 (6 bases). The germline V gene has CDR1 SGHTA and CDR2 FQGTGA. The CDR3 loop spans 13 amino acids. Trimming took 3 bases from V and 6 from J, leaving 9 bases between them. In nucleotides, the CDR3 is TGTGCCAGCAGCTTGGACAGCAGAAACATTCAGTACTTC. Translating it yields CASSLDSRNIQYF.

This clone was recorded at least ten times. The V call is TRBV6-2 or TRBV6-3, the J call TRBJ2-4, with 9 positions matching TRBD2. The V gene end was trimmed by 8 bases and the J gene end by 3 bases; junction bases not matched to a gene: 8. This CDR3 is built from 15 residues. CDR1 and CDR2 (germline): MNHEY, SVGEGT. In DNA form, the CDR3 reads TGTGCCAGCCTCCGCGGGGGGGGGAACAAAAACATTCAGTACTTC. It yields the protein CASLRGGGNKNIQYF.

The table lists this clone with many counts. This may arise from a read error, as a much more abundant clone is one base away. The sample has other DNA sequences that encode this CDR3 too. The chain links TRBV20-1 to TRBJ2-3, with 11 positions matching TRBD2. V lost 3 bases and J lost 1; bases outside the gene matches: 6. This CDR3 has 16 residues. CDR1 and CDR2 from the germline V gene are DFQATT and SNEGSKA (reference sequence). The CDR3 DNA is TGCAGTGCTAGGGACCCTAGCGGGGGGCGCACAGATACGCAGTATTTT. This translates into CSARDPSGGRTDTQYF.

This clone was observed many times. This chain connects TRBV28 to TRBJ2-3, with 8 bases aligning to TRBD2. With V trimmed by 8 bases and J by 1 base, 11 bases remained unmatched. The germline V gene encodes CDR1 MDHEN and CDR2 SYDVKM. CDR3 length: 16 residues. CDR3 bases: TGTGCCAGCGTATACTCCGGGACTAGGCGCACAGATACGCAGTATTTT. Translating gives CASVYSGTRRTDTQYF.

This clone was picked up many times. The same CDR3 arises from other DNA sequences in this sample as well. The chain uses TRBV5-1 and TRBJ2-3; no reliable D call. The germline gives CDR1 SGHRS, CDR2 YFSETQ. The CDR3 spans 15 residues. Trimming shortened V by 2 bases and J by 0 bases, and 10 bases separated the two germline ends. The CDR3 coding sequence is TGCGCCAGCAGCTTCGGCGGTCCTAGCACAGATACGCAGTATTTT. Protein sequence: CASSFGGPSTDTQYF.

This clone was seen many times. This chain links TRBV20-1 with TRBJ1-6, with D maybe TRBD1 (6 bases). Trimming cost V 1 base and J 0 bases, with 10 bases left between them. The CDR3 is 16 amino acids. Germline CDR1 and CDR2: DFQATT and SNEGSKA (reference sequence). For the CDR3, the DNA is TGCAGTGCTAGAGGTGAGGACAGCTCCTATAATTCACCCCTCCACTTT. The encoded protein is CSARGEDSSYNSPLHF.

Ten or more counts support this clone. The chain carries TRBV24-1 and TRBJ2-5; unclear D gene. Trimming pared 1 base from V and 1 base from J, leaving 3 bases between. This CDR3 comprises 13 residues. The germline V gene has CDR1 KGHDR and CDR2 SFDVKD. DNA for the CDR3: TGTGCCACCAGTGATTTTGCCCAAGAGACCCAGTACTTC. Amino acid sequence: CATSDFAQETQYF.

This clone was picked up many times. V is TRBV6-1 and J is TRBJ2-5, with TRBD1 identical over 7 bases. Germline assignment: CDR1 MNHNS and CDR2 SASEGT. Trimming removed 6 bases from V and 3 bases from J; junction bases left unmatched: 7. CDR3 length: 14 amino acids. In DNA form, the CDR3 reads TGTGCCAGCAGGGGGACAGTGGGCAAAGAGACCCAGTACTTC. This codes for CASRGTVGKETQYF.

With respect to this clone: The junction differs from germline at one of its ends, possibly a read error. The same CDR3 is also encoded by other DNA sequences in this sample. The chain carries TRBV3-1 and TRBJ1-4; no reliable D call. CDR1 and CDR2 (germline): LGHDT, YNNKEL (reference sequence). CDR3 length: 15 residues. The CDR3 DNA sequence: TGTGCCAGCAGCCATGATGGGTCAACTAATGAAAAGCTGTTTTTT. It is translated as CASSHDGSTNEKLFF. The full variable domain, with the rest looked up from reference TRBV3-1 and TRBJ1-4, is DTAVSQTPKYLVTQMGNDKSIKCEQNLGHDTMYWYKQDSKKFLKIMFSYNNKELIINETVPNRFSPKSPDKAHLNLHINSLELGDSAVYFCASSHDGSTNEKLFFGSGTQLSVL.